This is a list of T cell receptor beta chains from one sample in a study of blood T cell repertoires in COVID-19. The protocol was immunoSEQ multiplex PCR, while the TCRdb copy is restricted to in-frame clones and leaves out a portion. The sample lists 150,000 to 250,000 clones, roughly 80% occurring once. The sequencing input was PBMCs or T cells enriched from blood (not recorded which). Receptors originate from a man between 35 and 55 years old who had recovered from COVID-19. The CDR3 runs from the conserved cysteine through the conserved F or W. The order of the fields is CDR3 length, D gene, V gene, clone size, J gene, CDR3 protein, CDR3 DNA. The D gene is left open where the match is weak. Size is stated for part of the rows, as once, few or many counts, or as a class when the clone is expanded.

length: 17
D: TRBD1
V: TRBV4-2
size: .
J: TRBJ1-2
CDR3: CASSQVILAGGDSGYTF
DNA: TGTGCCAGCAGCCAAGTTATATTGGCAGGGGGAGATAGTGGCTACACCTTC

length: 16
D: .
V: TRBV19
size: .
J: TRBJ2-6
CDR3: CASSGYRASGANVLTF
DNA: TGTGCCAGTAGTGGGTACAGGGCCTCTGGGGCCAACGTCCTGACTTTC

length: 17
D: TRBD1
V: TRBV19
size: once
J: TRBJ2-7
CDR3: CASSIRFNRGPGYEQYF
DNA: TGTGCCAGTAGTATAAGGTTCAACAGGGGTCCTGGATACGAGCAGTACTTC

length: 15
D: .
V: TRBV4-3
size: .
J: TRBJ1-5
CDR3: CASSQAVSSNQPQHF
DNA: TGCGCCAGCAGCCAAGCCGTCTCCAGCAATCAGCCCCAGCATTTT

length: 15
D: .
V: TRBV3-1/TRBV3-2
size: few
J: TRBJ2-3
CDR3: CASSQGTGYTDTQYF
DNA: TGTGCCAGCAGCCAAGGAACAGGATACACAGATACGCAGTATTTT

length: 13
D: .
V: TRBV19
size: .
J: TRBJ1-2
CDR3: CASSLDPRGGYTF
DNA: TGTGCCAGTAGTCTGGACCCCCGCGGGGGCTACACCTTC

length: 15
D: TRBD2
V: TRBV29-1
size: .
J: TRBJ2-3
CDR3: CSVELLAEGTDTQYF
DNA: TGCAGCGTTGAACTCCTAGCGGAGGGAACAGATACGCAGTATTTT

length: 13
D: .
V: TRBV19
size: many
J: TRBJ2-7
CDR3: CASSMEGASEQYF
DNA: TGTGCCAGTAGTATGGAGGGGGCGTCCGAGCAGTACTTC

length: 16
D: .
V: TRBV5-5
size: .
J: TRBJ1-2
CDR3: CASSALVRGANYGYTF
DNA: TGTGCCAGCAGCGCCCTCGTCAGGGGAGCTAACTATGGCTACACCTTC

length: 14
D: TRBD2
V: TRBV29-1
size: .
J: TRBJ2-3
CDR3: CSVLAGGDTDTQYF
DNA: TGCAGCGTATTAGCGGGAGGAGACACAGATACGCAGTATTTT

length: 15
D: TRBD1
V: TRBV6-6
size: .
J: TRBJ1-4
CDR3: CASSYVSGGAEKLFF
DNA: TGTGCCAGCAGTTACGTGTCAGGGGGTGCTGAAAAACTGTTTTTT

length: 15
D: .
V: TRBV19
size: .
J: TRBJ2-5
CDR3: CASSPMVADQETQYF
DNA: TGTGCCAGTAGCCCGATGGTGGCGGACCAAGAGACCCAGTACTTC

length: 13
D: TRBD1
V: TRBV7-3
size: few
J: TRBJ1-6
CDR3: CASSLHRGAPLHF
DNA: TGTGCCAGCAGCTTACACAGGGGGGCACCCCTCCACTTT

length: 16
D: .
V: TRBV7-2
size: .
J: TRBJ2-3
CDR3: CASSLVGGGGVDTQYF
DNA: TGTGCCAGCAGCTTAGTAGGGGGAGGGGGTGTAGATACGCAGTATTTT

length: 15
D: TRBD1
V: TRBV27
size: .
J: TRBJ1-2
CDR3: CASSRIRGLDYGYTF
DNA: TGTGCCAGCAGTCGCATCAGGGGGCTGGACTATGGCTACACCTTC

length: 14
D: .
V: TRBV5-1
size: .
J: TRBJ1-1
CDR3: CASGDAGAGTEAFF
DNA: TGCGCCAGTGGCGACGCAGGGGCAGGGACTGAAGCTTTCTTT

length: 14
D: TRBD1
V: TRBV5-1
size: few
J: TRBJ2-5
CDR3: CASSSPDRVETQYF
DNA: TGCGCCAGCAGCTCGCCCGACAGGGTTGAGACCCAGTACTTC

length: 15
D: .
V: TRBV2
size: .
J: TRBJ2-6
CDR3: CASSEYLPGANVLTF
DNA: TGTGCCAGCAGTGAATATCTCCCTGGGGCCAACGTCCTGACTTTC

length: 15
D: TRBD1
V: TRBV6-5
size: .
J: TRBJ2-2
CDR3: CASSWDRANTGELFF
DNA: TGTGCCAGCAGTTGGGACAGGGCGAACACCGGGGAGCTGTTTTTT

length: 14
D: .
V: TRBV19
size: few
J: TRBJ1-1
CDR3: CASTLAWLNTEAFF
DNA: TGTGCCAGTACCCTGGCTTGGCTGAACACTGAAGCTTTCTTT

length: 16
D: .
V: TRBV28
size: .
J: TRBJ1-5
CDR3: CASSFYVGVSNQPQHF
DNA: TGTGCCAGCAGTTTTTACGTCGGGGTTAGCAATCAGCCCCAGCATTTT

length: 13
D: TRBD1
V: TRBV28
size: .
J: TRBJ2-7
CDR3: CASSPGQGYEQYF
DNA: TGTGCCAGCAGTCCGGGACAGGGATACGAGCAGTACTTC

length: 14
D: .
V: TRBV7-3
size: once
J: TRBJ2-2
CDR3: CASRQRMNTGELFF
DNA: TGTGCCAGCAGACAAAGAATGAACACCGGGGAGCTGTTTTTT

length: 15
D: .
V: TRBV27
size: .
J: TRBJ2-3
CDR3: CASSRQGRATDTQYF
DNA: TGTGCCAGCAGTAGGCAGGGGCGGGCGACAGATACGCAGTATTTT

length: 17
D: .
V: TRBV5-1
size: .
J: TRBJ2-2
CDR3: CASSLEDQGFFSGELFF
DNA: TGCGCCAGCAGCTTGGAGGACCAGGGTTTTTTCTCCGGGGAGCTGTTTTTT

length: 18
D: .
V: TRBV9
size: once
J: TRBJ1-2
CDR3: CASSVSSSPRGAVDGYTF
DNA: TGTGCCAGCAGCGTATCATCCTCCCCTCGGGGGGCAGTCGATGGCTACACCTTC

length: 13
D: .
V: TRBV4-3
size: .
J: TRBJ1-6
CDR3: CASSLPGLSPLHF
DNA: TGCGCCAGCAGCCTCCCTGGCCTGTCACCCCTCCACTTT

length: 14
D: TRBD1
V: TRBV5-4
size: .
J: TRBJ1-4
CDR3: CASSSQGVNEKLFF
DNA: TGTGCCAGCAGCTCTCAGGGGGTTAATGAAAAACTGTTTTTT

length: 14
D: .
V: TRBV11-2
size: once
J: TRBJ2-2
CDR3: CASSLVPRTGELFF
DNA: TGTGCCAGCAGCTTAGTGCCCAGGACCGGGGAGCTGTTTTTT

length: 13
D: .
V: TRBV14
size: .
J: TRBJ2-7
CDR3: CASSQESRLPVYF
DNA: TGTGCCAGCAGCCAAGAAAGTAGACTCCCGGTGTACTTC

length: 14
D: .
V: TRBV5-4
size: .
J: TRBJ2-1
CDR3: CASSLGQGIAEQFF
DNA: TGTGCCAGCAGCTTGGGGCAGGGTATTGCTGAGCAGTTCTTC

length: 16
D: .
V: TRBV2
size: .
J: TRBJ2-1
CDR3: CASSGGMDLTYNEQFF
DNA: TGTGCCAGCAGTGGGGGAATGGACTTAACCTACAATGAGCAGTTCTTC

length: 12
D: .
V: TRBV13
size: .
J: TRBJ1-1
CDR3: CASSIQGLEAFF
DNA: TGTGCCAGCAGCATACAGGGCCTTGAAGCTTTCTTT

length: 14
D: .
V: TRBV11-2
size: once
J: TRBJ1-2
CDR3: CASSLDRRLYGYTF
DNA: TGTGCCAGCAGCTTAGACAGAAGATTATATGGCTACACCTTC

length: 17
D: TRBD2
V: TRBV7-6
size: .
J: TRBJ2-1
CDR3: CASSLDPIAGAYNEQFF
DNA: TGTGCCAGCAGCTTGGACCCCATAGCGGGAGCTTACAATGAGCAGTTCTTC

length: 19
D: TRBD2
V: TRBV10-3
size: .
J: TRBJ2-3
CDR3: CAISERTSGGSVPQDTQYF
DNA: TGTGCCATCAGTGAAAGGACTAGCGGGGGGTCCGTCCCACAGGATACGCAGTATTTT

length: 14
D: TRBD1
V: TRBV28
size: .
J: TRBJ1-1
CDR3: CASGPGTENTEAFF
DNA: TGTGCCAGCGGCCCCGGGACAGAGAACACTGAAGCTTTCTTT

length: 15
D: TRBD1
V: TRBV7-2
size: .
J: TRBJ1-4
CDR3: CASRRGQGAYEKLFF
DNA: TGTGCCAGCAGACGTGGACAGGGGGCGTATGAAAAACTGTTTTTT

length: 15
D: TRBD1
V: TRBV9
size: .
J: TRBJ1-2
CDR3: CASSARQGANYGYTF
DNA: TGTGCCAGCAGCGCTCGACAGGGGGCCAACTATGGCTACACCTTC

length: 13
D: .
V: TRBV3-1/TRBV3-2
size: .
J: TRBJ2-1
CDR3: CASSQLETSSQFF
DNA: TGTGCCAGCAGCCAACTGGAGACTAGTTCGCAGTTCTTC

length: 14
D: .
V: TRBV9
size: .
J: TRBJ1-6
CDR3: CASSVDLEYSPLHF
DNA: TGTGCCAGCAGCGTAGATTTGGAGTATTCACCCCTCCACTTT

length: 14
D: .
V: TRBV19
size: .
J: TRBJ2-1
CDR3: CASSIGGGYNEQFF
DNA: TGTGCCAGTAGTATAGGAGGGGGTTACAATGAGCAGTTCTTC

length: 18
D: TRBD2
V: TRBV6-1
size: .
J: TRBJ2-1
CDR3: CASSEYRPGTSGSDEQFF
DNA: TGTGCCAGCAGTGAATACCGACCCGGGACTAGCGGGAGCGATGAGCAGTTCTTC

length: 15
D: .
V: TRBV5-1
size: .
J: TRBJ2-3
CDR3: CASSLNSRGTDTQYF
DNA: TGCGCCAGCAGCTTGAATAGTAGGGGGACAGATACGCAGTATTTT

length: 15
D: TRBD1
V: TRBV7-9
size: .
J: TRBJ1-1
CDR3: CASSARDRGNTEAFF
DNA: TGTGCCAGCAGCGCCAGGGACAGGGGGAACACTGAAGCTTTCTTT

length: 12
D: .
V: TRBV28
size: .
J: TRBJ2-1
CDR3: CASRDWYNEQFF
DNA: TGTGCCAGCAGGGACTGGTACAATGAGCAGTTCTTC

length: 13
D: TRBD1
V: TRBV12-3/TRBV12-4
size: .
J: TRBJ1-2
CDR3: CASSSQGAGGYTF
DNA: TGTGCCAGCAGTTCGCAGGGGGCGGGTGGCTACACCTTC

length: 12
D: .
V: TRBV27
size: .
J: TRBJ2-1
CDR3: CASRASGNEQFF
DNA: TGTGCCAGCAGAGCGAGCGGCAATGAGCAGTTCTTC

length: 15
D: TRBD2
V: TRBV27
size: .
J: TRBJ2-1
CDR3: CASSPIAGSYNEQFF
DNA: TGTGCCAGCAGTCCCATAGCGGGATCCTACAATGAGCAGTTCTTC

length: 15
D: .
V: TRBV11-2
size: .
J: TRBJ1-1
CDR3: CASSQEVAVMAEAFF
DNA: TGTGCCAGCAGCCAAGAGGTAGCAGTTATGGCTGAAGCTTTCTTT

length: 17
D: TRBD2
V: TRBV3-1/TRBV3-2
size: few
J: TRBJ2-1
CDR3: CASSQGVLAGVYNEQFF
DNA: TGTGCCAGCAGCCAAGGGGTACTAGCGGGAGTTTACAATGAGCAGTTCTTC

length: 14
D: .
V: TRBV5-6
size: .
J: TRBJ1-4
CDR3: CASSLLIENEKLFF
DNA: TGTGCCAGCAGCTTGTTAATAGAAAATGAAAAACTGTTTTTT

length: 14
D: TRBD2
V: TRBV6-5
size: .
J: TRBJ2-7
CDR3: CASSNPGGSYEQYF
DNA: TGTGCCAGCAGTAACCCAGGCGGGAGCTACGAGCAGTACTTC

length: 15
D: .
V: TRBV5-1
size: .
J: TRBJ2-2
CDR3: CASVGGGLNTGELFF
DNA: TGCGCCAGCGTGGGCGGGGGCTTGAACACCGGGGAGCTGTTTTTT

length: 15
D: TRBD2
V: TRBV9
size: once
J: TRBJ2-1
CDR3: CASSLSGSSYNEQFF
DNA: TGTGCCAGCAGCCTAAGCGGGAGCTCCTACAATGAGCAGTTCTTC

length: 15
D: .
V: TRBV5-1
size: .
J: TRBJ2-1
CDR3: CASSLTGYSYNEQFF
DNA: TGCGCCAGCAGCTTGACAGGGTACTCCTACAATGAGCAGTTCTTC